This T cell receptor (beta chain) is from a study of shared clonotypes between healthy human individuals. Study in general: Each donor had three CD4 naive, three CD4 memory, two CD8 naive and one CD8 memory plate. Study observations and caveats: With several donors compared, around 5.4% of naive CD4 clonotypes were shared. Sequencing depth was expected to influence donor clonotype sharing.

The naive CD8 population came from CD45RO-negative cells selected for CCR7, without terminally differentiated effector memory CD45RA+ cells. This clone came up once. The antigen is not known. Sequencing used immunoSEQ multiplex PCR; TCRdb keeps in-frame clones, though not all of them. The sample carries 2 million to 2.5 million clones, roughly 91% recorded once. With 4 bases clipped from V and 1 base from J, the junction kept 7 bases outside the gene matches. Germline CDR1 and CDR2: SGHTA and FQGTGA. The CDR3 consists of 17 residues. This sequence joins TRBV7-3 and TRBJ2-1, with TRBD2 matching 10 bases. Sequencing was carried out using naive CD8+ T cells from PBMCs. This receptor was obtained from a man between 18 and 35 years old in good health. Some clones in this sample may be carry-over from other donors' samples. DNA of the CDR3: TGTGCCAGCAGCTCAGGCCGACTAGCGGGTTCCTACAATGAGCAGTTCTTC. Translation: CASSSGRLAGSYNEQFF.